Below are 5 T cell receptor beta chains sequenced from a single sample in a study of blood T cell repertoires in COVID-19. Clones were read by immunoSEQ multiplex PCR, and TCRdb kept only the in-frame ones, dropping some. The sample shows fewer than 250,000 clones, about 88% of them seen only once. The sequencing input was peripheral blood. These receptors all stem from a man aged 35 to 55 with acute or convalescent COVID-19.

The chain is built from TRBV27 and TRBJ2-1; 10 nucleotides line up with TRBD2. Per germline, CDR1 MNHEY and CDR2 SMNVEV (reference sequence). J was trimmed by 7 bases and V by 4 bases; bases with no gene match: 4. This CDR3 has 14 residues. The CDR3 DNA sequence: TGTGCCAGCAGTTACGGGACTAGCGTAAATGAGCAGTTCTTC. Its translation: CASSYGTSVNEQFF.

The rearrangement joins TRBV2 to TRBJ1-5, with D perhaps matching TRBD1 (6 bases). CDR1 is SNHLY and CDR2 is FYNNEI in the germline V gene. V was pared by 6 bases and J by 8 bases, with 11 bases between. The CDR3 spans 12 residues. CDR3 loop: CASRVHREPQHF. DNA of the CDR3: TGTGCCAGCAGAGTGCACAGGGAGCCCCAGCATTTT.

The CDR3 is CASRSITEAFF. In DNA form, the CDR3 reads TGTGCCAGCAGGTCAATCACTGAAGCTTTCTTT. This rearrangement joins TRBV3-1 (or the pseudogene TRBV3-2) to TRBJ1-1; the D is unclear. CDR3 size: 11 residues. V was trimmed by 6 bases and J by 4 bases, leaving 6 bases between them. Per the germline V gene, CDR1 is LGHDT and CDR2 is YNNKEL (reference sequence).

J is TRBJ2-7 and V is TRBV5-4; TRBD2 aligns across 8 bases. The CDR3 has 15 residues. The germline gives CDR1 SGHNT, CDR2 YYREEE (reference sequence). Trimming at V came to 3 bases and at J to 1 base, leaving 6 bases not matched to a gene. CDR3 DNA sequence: TGTGCCAGCAGCTCCCCGAGCGGGAGTTCCTACGAGCAGTACTTC. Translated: CASSSPSGSSYEQYF.

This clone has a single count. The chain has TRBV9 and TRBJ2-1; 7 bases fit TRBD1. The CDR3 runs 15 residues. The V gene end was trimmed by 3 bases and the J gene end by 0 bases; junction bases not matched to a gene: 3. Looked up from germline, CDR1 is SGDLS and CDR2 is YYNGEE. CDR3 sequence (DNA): TGTGCCAGCAGCGAGGGACAGAGCTCCTACAATGAGCAGTTCTTC. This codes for CASSEGQSSYNEQFF.